Below are 4 T cell receptor beta chains sequenced from a single sample in a study of pediatric ulcerative colitis. During colonoscopy, one to two rectal pinch biopsies were collected. The data were produced by immunoSEQ multiplex PCR, yet TCRdb's version contains in-frame clones alone and is incomplete. The table lists about 17,000 clones, 65% to 75% of them singletons. The sequenced material came from gut tissue. The receptors were gathered from a girl between 5 and 17 years old with moderate ulcerative colitis.

The chain employs TRBV6-6 and TRBJ1-5, with TRBD1 as a possible D gene (5 bases). The length of the CDR3 is 15 residues. The germline V gene encodes CDR1 MNHNY and CDR2 SVGAGI (reference sequence). V was trimmed by 0 bases and J by 9 bases, leaving 15 bases between them. The CDR3 here is CASSYSSSGGVPQHF. The CDR3 DNA reads as TGTGCCAGCAGTTACTCTTCGTCCGGGGGAGTGCCCCAGCATTTT.

This rearrangement joins TRBV5-1 to TRBJ1-4; no reliable D call. V lost 4 bases and J 5 bases, leaving 9 bases between the germline ends. The length of the CDR3 is 13 residues. Germline values: CDR1 SGHRS, CDR2 YFSETQ. CDR3 protein: CASSPVGNEKLFF. The CDR3 region has the DNA TGCGCCAGCAGCCCGGTAGGGAATGAAAAACTGTTTTTT.

This chain joins TRBV5-1 and TRBJ2-1; possibly TRBD1 for D (5 bases). This CDR3 spans 14 amino acids. Germline V gene lookup returns CDR1 SGHRS and CDR2 YFSETQ. Trimming pared 6 bases from V and 6 bases from J, leaving 16 bases between. In nucleotides, the CDR3 is TGCGCCAGCAATCAGGACACGAAATTCAATGAGCAGTTCTTC. Amino acids: CASNQDTKFNEQFF.

The genes are TRBV29-1 and TRBJ1-1; 8 nucleotides align to TRBD1. The CDR3 spans 13 residues. V lost 7 bases and J lost 5; bases outside the gene matches: 9. Germline values: CDR1 SQVTM, CDR2 ANQGSEA. CDR3 sequence (DNA): TGCAGCGCTACGGACAGGGCGAGGACTGAAGCTTTCTTT. Amino acids: CSATDRARTEAFF.